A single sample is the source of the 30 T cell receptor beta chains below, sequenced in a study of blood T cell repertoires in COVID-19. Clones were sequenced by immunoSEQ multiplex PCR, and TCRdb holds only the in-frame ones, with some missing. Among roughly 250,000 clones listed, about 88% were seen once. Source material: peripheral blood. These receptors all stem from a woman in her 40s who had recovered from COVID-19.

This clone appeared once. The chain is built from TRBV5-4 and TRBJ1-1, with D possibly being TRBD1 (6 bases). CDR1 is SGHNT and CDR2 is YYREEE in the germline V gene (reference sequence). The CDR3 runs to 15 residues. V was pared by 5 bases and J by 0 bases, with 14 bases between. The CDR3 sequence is CASRYGTHMNTEAFF. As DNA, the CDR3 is TGTGCCAGCAGATATGGGACACACATGAACACTGAAGCTTTCTTT.

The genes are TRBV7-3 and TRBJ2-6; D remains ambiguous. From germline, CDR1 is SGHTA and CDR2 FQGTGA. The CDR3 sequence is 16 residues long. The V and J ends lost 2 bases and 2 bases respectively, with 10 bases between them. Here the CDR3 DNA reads TGTGCCAGCAGCTTATTTGTACAGCCTGGGGCCAACGTCCTGACTTTC. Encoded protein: CASSLFVQPGANVLTF.

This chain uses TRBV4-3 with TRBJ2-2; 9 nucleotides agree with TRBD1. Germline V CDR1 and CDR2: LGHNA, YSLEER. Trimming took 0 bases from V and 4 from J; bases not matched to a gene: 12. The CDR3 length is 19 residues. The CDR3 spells CASSQDSPTGGRVTGELFF. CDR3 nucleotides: TGCGCCAGCAGCCAAGATAGTCCGACAGGGGGGCGCGTCACCGGGGAGCTGTTTTTT.

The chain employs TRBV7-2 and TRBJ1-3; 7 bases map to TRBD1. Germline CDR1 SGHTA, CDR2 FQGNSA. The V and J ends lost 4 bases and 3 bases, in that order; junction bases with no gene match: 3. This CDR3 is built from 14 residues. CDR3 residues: CASSSGQSGNTIYF. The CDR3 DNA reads TGTGCCAGCAGCTCGGGACAGAGTGGAAACACCATATATTTT.

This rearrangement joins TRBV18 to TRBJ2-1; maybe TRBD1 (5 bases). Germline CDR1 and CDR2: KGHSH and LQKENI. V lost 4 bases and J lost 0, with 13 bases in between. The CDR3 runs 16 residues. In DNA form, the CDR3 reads TGTGCCAGCTCACAAGACAGTTTAAACTCCTACAATGAGCAGTTCTTC. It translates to CASSQDSLNSYNEQFF.

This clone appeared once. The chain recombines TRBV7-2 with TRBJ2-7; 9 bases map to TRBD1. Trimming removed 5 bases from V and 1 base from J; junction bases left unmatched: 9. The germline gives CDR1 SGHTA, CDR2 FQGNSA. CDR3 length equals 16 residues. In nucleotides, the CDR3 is TGTGCCAGCAGCAAAACCGGGACAGGGAAGTCCTACGAGCAGTACTTC. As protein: CASSKTGTGKSYEQYF.

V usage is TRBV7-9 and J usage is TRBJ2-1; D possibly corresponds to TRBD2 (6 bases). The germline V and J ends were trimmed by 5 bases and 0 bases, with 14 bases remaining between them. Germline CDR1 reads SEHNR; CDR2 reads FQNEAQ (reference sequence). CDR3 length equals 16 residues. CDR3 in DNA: TGTGCCAGCAGCCCACCCGCCGGGGGCTCCTACAATGAGCAGTTCTTC. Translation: CASSPPAGGSYNEQFF. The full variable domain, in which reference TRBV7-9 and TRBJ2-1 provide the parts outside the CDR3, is DTGVSQNPRHKITKRGQNVTFRCDPISEHNRLYWYRQTLGQGPEFLTYFQNEAQLEKSRLLSDRFSAERPKGSFSTLEIQRTEQGDSAMYLCASSPPAGGSYNEQFFGPGTRLTVL.

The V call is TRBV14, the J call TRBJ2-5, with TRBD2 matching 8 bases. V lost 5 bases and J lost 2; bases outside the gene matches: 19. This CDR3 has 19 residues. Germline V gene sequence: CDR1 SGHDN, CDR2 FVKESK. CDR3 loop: CASSSYREREISPQETQYF. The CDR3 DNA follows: TGTGCCAGCAGCTCTTATAGGGAGCGGGAGATCTCCCCTCAAGAGACCCAGTACTTC.

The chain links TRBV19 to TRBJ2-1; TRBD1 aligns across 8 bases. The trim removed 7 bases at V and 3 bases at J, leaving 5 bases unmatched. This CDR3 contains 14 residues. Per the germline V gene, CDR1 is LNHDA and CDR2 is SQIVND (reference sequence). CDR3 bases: TGTGCCAGTAAGAGACAGGGGATCTACAATGAGCAGTTCTTC. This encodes CASKRQGIYNEQFF.

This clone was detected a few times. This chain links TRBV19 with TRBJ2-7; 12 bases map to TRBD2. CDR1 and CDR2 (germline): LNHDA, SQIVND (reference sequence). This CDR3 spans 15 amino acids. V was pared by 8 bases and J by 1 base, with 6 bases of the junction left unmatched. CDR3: CASASGGAWSYEQYF. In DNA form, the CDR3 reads TGTGCCAGTGCTAGCGGGGGGGCCTGGTCCTACGAGCAGTACTTC.

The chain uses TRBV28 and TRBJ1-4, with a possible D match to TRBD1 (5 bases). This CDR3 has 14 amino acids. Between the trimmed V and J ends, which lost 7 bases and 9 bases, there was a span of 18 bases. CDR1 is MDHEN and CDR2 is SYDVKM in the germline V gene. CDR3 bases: TGTGCCAGCACCCCGGGGGGTTCAGCGAAAAAACTGTTTTTT. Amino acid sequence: CASTPGGSAKKLFF.

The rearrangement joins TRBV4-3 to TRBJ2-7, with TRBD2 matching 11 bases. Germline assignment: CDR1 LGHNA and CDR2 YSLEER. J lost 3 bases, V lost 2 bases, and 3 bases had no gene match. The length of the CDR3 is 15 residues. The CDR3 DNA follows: TGCGCCAGCAGCCAACTAGCGGGGGGCCTCTACGAGCAGTACTTC. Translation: CASSQLAGGLYEQYF.

The CDR3 region is CASSAEGRLNQPQHF. The CDR3 DNA reads as TGTGCCAGCAGCGCCGAGGGCAGACTTAATCAGCCCCAGCATTTT. The chain is built from TRBV9 and TRBJ1-5, with D unclear. Trimming left V 3 bases short and J 4 bases short, with 14 bases between. Germline CDR1 SGDLS, CDR2 YYNGEE. The CDR3 loop spans 15 amino acids.

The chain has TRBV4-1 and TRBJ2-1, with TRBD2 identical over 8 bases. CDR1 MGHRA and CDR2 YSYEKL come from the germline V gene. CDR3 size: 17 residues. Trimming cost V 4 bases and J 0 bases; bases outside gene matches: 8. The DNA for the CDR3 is TGCGCCAGCAGCCCCGGGATAGCGGGAAACTCCTACAATGAGCAGTTCTTC. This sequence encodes CASSPGIAGNSYNEQFF.

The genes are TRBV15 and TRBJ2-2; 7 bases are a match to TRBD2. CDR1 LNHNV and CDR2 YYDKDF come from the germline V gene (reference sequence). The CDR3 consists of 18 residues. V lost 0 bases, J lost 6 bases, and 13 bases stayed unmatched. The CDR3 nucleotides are TGTGCCACCAGCAGAGATTATTCGGCTAGCGGTTCCCCCGGGGAGCTGTTTTTT. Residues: CATSRDYSASGSPGELFF.

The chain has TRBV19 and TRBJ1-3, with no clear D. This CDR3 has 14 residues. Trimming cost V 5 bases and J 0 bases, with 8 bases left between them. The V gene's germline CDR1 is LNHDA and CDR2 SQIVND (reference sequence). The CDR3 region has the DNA TGTGCCAGTAGTGGCGGTGCCTCTGGAAACACCATATATTTT. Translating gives CASSGGASGNTIYF.

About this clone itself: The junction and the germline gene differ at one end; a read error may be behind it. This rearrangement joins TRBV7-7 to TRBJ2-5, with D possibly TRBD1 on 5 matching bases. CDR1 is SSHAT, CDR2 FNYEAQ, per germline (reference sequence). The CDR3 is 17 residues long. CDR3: CASSLRSSQRGQETQYF. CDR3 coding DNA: TGTGCTAGCAGCTTACGGTCTAGTCAAAGGGGTCAAGAGACCCAGTACTTC.

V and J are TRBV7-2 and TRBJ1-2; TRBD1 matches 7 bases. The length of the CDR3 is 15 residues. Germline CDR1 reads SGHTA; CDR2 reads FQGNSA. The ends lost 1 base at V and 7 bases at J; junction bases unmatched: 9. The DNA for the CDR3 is TGTGCCAGCAGCTTAGAGGCGCAGACAGGGAGTGGCTACACCTTC. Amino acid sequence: CASSLEAQTGSGYTF.

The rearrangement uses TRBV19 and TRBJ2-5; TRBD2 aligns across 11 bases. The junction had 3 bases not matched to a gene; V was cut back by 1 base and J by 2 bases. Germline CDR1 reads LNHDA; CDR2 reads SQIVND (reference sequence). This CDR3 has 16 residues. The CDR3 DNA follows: TGTGCCAGTAGTATAGCAGCTAGCGGGGGGCAAGAGACCCAGTACTTC. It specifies CASSIAASGGQETQYF.

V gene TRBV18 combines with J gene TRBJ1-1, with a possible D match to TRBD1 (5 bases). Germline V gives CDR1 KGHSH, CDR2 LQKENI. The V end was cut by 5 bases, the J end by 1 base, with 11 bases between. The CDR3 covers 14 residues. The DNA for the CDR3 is TGTGCCAGCTCAAAAGCCGGGGGGAACACTGAAGCTTTCTTT. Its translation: CASSKAGGNTEAFF.

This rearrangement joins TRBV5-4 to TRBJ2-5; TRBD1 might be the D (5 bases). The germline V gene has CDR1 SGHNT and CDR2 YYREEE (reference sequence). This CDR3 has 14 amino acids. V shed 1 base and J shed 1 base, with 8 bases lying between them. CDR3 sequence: CASSLRGTQETQYF. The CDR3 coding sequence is TGTGCCAGCAGCTTGAGGGGAACCCAAGAGACCCAGTACTTC.

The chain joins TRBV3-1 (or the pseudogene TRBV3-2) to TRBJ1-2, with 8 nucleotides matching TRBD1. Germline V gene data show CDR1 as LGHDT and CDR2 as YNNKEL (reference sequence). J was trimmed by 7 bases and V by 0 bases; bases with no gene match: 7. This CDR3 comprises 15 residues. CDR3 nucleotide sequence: TGTGCCAGCAGCCAAGATTACAGGGGGGCCCTTGGCTACACCTTC. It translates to CASSQDYRGALGYTF.

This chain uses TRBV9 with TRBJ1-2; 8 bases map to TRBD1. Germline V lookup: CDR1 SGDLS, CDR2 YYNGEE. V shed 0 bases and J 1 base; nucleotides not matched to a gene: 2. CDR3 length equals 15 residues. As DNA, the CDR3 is TGTGCCAGCAGCGTAGGGACAGGGTTTAACTATGGCTACACCTTC. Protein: CASSVGTGFNYGYTF.

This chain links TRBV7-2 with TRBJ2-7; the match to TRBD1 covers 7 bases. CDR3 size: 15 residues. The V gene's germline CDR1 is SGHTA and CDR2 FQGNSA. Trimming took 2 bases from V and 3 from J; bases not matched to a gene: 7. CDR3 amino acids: CASSLTKGGNYEQYF. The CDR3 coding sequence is TGTGCCAGCAGCTTAACGAAAGGGGGCAACTACGAGCAGTACTTC.

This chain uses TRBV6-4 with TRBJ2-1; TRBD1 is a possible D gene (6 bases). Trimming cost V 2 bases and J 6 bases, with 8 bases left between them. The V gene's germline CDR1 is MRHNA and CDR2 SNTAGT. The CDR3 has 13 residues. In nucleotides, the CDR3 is TGTGCCAGCAGTGACACAGGGCGCAATGAGCAGTTCTTC. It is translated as CASSDTGRNEQFF.

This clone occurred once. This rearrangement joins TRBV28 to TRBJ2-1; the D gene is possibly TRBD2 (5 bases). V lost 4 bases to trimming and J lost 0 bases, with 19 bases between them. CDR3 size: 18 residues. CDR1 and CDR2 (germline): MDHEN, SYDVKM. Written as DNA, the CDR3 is TGTGCCAGCAGTTCCACTAGTTCTCCTCAGAGCTCCTACAATGAGCAGTTCTTC. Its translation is CASSSTSSPQSSYNEQFF.

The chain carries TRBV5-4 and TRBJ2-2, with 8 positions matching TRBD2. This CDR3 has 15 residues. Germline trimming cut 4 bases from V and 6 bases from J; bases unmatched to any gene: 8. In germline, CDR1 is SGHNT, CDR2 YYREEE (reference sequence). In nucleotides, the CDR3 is TGTGCCAGCAGCCCGGGGGGGGAATGGGCCGGGGAGCTGTTTTTT. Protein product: CASSPGGEWAGELFF.

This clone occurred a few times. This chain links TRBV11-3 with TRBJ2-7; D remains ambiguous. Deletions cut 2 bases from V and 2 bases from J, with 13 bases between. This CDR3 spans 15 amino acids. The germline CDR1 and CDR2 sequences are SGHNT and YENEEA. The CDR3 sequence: CASSLTFPTTYEQYF. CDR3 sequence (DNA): TGTGCCAGCAGCTTAACTTTCCCTACTACCTACGAGCAGTACTTC.

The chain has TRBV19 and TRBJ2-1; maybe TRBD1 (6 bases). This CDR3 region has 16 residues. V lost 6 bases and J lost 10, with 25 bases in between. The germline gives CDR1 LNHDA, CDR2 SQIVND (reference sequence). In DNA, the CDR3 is TGTGCCAGTAGACCCCTAGGTGGGACATTGGGCATCGAGCAGTTCTTC. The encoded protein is CASRPLGGTLGIEQFF.

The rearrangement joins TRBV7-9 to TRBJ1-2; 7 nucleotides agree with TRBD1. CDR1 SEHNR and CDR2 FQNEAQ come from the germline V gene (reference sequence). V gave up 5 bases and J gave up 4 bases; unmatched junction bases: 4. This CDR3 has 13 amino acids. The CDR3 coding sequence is TGTGCCAGCAGCACAGACAGGGTCTATGGCTACACCTTC. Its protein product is CASSTDRVYGYTF. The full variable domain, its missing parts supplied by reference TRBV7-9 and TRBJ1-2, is DTGVSQNPRHKITKRGQNVTFRCDPISEHNRLYWYRQTLGQGPEFLTYFQNEAQLEKSRLLSDRFSAERPKGSFSTLEIQRTEQGDSAMYLCASSTDRVYGYTFGSGTRLTVV.